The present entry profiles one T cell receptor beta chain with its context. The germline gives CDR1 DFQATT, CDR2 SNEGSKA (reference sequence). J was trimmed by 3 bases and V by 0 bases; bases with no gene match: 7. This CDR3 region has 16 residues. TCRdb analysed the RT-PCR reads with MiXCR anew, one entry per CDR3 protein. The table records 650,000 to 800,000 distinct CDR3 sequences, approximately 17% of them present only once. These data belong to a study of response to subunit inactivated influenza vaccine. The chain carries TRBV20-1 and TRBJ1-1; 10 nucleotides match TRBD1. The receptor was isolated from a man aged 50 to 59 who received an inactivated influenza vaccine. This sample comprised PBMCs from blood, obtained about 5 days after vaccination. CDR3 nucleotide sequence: TGCAGTGCTAGAGAAAAGGGGGACAGGGGATACACTGAAGCTTTCTTT. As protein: CSAREKGDRGYTEAFF.